The clone carrying this T cell receptor (beta chain) has ten or more counts. Described time point: newly diagnosed GD, antithyroid drugs for less than 3 months. There was RNA extracted from PBMCs, and the TCR library was made from it. These data come from a study of regulatory T cells in long-lasting Graves disease. CDR3-region Arm-PCR and iRepertoire HTBI primers produced the TCR beta libraries. TCRdb recomputed calls from the multiplex PCR reads with MiXCR, one row per CDR3 protein. The top ten hold around 12% of the sample, which has hundreds of thousands of distinct CDR3 sequences, around 15% seen once. Germline CDR1 SGHTA, CDR2 FQGNSA. The CDR3 spans 17 residues. The V gene end was trimmed by 7 bases and the J gene end by 2 bases; junction bases not matched to a gene: 14. These same records also appear under a second study, on T cells in Graves' hyperthyroidism and ophthalmopathy.

The sequence was obtained from a man aged 18-30 years with Graves disease. The chain uses TRBV7-2 and TRBJ2-3; 8 nucleotides match TRBD2. Sample: peripheral blood mononuclear cells (PBMCs), taken at new diagnosis, from a patient treated with antithyroid drugs. This CDR3 is CASTEPLGSGNTDTQYF. The CDR3, as DNA: TGTGCCAGCACCGAACCTCTGGGTAGCGGGAACACAGATACGCAGTATTTT. Combining the CDR3 with reference TRBV7-2 and TRBJ2-3 gives the whole variable domain GAGVSQSPSNKVTEKGKDVELRCDPISGHTALYWYRQSLGQGLEFLIYFQGNSAPDKSGLPSDRFSAERTGGSVSTLTIQRTQQEDSAVYLCASTEPLGSGNTDTQYFGPGTRLTVL.